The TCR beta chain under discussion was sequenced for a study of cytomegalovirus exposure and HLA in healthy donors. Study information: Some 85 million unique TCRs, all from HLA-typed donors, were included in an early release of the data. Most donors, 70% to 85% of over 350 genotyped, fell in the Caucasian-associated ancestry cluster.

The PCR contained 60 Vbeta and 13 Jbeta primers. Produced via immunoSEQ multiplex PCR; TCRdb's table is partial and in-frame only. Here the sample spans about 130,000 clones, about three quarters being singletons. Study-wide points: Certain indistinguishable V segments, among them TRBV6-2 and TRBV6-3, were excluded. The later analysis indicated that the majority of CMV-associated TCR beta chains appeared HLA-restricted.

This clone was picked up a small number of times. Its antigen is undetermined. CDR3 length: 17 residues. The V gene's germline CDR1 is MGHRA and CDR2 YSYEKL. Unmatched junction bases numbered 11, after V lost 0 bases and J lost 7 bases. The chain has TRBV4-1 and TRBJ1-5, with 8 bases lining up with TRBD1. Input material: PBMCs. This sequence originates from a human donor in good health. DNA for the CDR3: TGCGCCAGCAGCCAAGATGCCACAGGGGGGCGATGGCAGCCCCAGCATTTT. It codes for CASSQDATGGRWQPQHF.